Each of the 25 T cell receptor beta chains below was sequenced from the same sample in a study of blood T cell repertoires in COVID-19. Clones were sequenced by immunoSEQ multiplex PCR, and TCRdb holds only the in-frame ones, with some missing. The sample has 120,000 or so clones; more than 60% are singletons. Sequenced input: peripheral blood. The receptors were gathered from a man in his 70s with acute or convalescent COVID-19.

The chain recombines TRBV29-1 with TRBJ2-7; maybe TRBD1 (6 bases). Per the germline V gene, CDR1 is SQVTM and CDR2 is ANQGSEA. The CDR3 is 12 residues long. Trimming pared 2 bases from V and 6 bases from J, leaving 11 bases between. The CDR3 bases are TGCAGCGTTGAACAGGGGAAGACCGAGCAGTACTTC. This gives the protein CSVEQGKTEQYF.

The V call is TRBV6-6, the J call TRBJ2-1, with 9 bases fitting TRBD1. Germline V gene lookup returns CDR1 MNHNY and CDR2 SVGAGI (reference sequence). This CDR3 region has 14 residues. J lost 0 bases, V lost 8 bases, and 2 bases had no gene match. This chain's CDR3 is CASGTGSSYNEQFF. DNA of the CDR3: TGTGCCAGCGGGACAGGGAGCTCCTACAATGAGCAGTTCTTC.

V gene TRBV6-6 combines with J gene TRBJ2-7, with TRBD1 identical over 10 bases. The V gene end was trimmed by 6 bases and the J gene end by 6 bases; junction bases not matched to a gene: 8. The CDR3 length is 14 residues. Per germline, CDR1 MNHNY and CDR2 SVGAGI (reference sequence). Written as DNA, the CDR3 is TGTGCCAGCAGATCTCGACAGGGGGCGGGCGAGCAGTACTTC. It is translated as CASRSRQGAGEQYF.

This clone was counted a few times. The chain couples TRBV7-2 to TRBJ1-2; 8 bases fit TRBD1. Germline assignment: CDR1 SGHTA and CDR2 FQGNSA. V lost 2 bases to trimming and J lost 6 bases; unmatched junction nucleotides: 8. The CDR3 has 15 residues. The CDR3 here is CASSLSFRGQDGYTF. Written as DNA, the CDR3 is TGTGCCAGCAGCTTATCCTTCAGGGGGCAGGATGGCTACACCTTC.

The rearrangement joins TRBV28 to TRBJ1-1, with D perhaps matching TRBD1 (5 bases). The CDR3 extends over 15 amino acids. Looked up from germline, CDR1 is MDHEN and CDR2 is SYDVKM. V shed 5 bases and J shed 6 bases, with 19 bases lying between them. CDR3 nucleotide sequence: TGTGCCAGCAGTCCGAGAGGGGAGGGTAGGCCTGAAGCTTTCTTT. Translating it yields CASSPRGEGRPEAFF.

The chain employs TRBV19 and TRBJ1-4, with TRBD1 matching 7 bases. Germline trimming cut 11 bases from V and 0 bases from J; bases unmatched to any gene: 12. The CDR3 consists of 16 residues. Germline V gives CDR1 LNHDA, CDR2 SQIVND (reference sequence). The CDR3 region has the DNA TGTGCCTCAAGGACAGGTGGGGCGGCAACTAATGAAAAACTGTTTTTT. Translation gives CASRTGGAATNEKLFF. Full variable domain (outside the CDR3, taken from reference TRBV19 and TRBJ1-4): DGGITQSPKYLFRKEGQNVTLSCEQNLNHDAMYWYRQDPGQGLRLIYYSQIVNDFQKGDIAEGYSVSREKKESFPLTVTSAQKNPTAFYLCASRTGGAATNEKLFFGSGTQLSVL.

This clone was found a few times. The chain employs TRBV10-3 and TRBJ1-2; unclear D gene. Trimming removed 0 bases at V and 4 bases at J, with 15 bases between. Germline lookup yields CDR1 ENHRY and CDR2 SYGVKD. This CDR3 has 16 residues. The CDR3 is CAISESGTARGYGYTF. Here the CDR3 DNA reads TGTGCCATCAGTGAGTCGGGAACAGCCCGGGGCTATGGCTACACCTTC.

This rearrangement joins TRBV6-5 to TRBJ2-1; 7 positions match TRBD2. The CDR3 loop spans 15 amino acids. Germline-derived CDR1 and CDR2 are MNHEY and SVGAGI. After removal of 6 bases from V and 6 bases from J, the junction contained 11 bases not matched to a gene. CDR3 sequence (DNA): TGTGCCAGCAGCCAGGCGGGGGAGGGGTCCAATGAGCAGTTCTTC. Translated, it gives CASSQAGEGSNEQFF.

This chain joins TRBV2 and TRBJ1-6; D is uncertain. V was trimmed by 6 bases and J by 9 bases, leaving 12 bases between them. Germline assignment: CDR1 SNHLY and CDR2 FYNNEI. The CDR3 runs to 13 residues. CDR3 sequence (DNA): TGTGCCAGCAGGGGGTCGGAGGGTTCACCCCTCCACTTT. This encodes CASRGSEGSPLHF. Together with reference TRBV2 and TRBJ1-6, the CDR3 gives the full variable domain: EPEVTQTPSHQVTQMGQEVILRCVPISNHLYFYWYRQILGQKVEFLVSFYNNEISEKSEIFDDQFSVERPDGSNFTLKIRSTKLEDSAMYFCASRGSEGSPLHFGNGTRLTVT.

This clone came up a few times. CDR3 bases: TGTGCCAGCAGCCGCGTGAGGGGACAGTTGAACACTGAAGCTTTCTTT. Its translation: CASSRVRGQLNTEAFF. The chain is built from TRBV7-9 and TRBJ1-1; TRBD1 agrees at 7 bases. In germline, CDR1 is SEHNR, CDR2 FQNEAQ (reference sequence). The CDR3 totals 16 residues. Losses at the gene ends were 5 bases for V and 0 bases for J; bases not matched to a gene: 9. Drawing the rest from reference TRBV7-9 and TRBJ1-1, the complete variable domain is DTGVSQNPRHKITKRGQNVTFRCDPISEHNRLYWYRQTLGQGPEFLTYFQNEAQLEKSRLLSDRFSAERPKGSFSTLEIQRTEQGDSAMYLCASSRVRGQLNTEAFFGQGTRLTVV.

This chain links TRBV2 with TRBJ1-2, with D unresolved. The V end lost 2 bases, the J end lost 4 bases, and 14 bases lay between the germline ends. Germline lookup yields CDR1 SNHLY and CDR2 FYNNEI. The CDR3 contains 15 residues. This CDR3 is CASSEREGWFYGYTF. CDR3 DNA: TGTGCCAGCAGTGAAAGGGAGGGTTGGTTCTATGGCTACACCTTC.

The chain employs TRBV6-2 or TRBV6-3 and TRBJ2-1; 9 bases match TRBD1. The CDR3 runs 12 residues. Germline-derived CDR1 and CDR2 are MNHEY and SVGEGT. Unmatched junction bases numbered 5, after V lost 2 bases and J lost 15 bases. CDR3 in amino acids: CASSYRDRALFF. In nucleotides, the CDR3 is TGTGCCAGCAGTTACCGGGACAGGGCGTTGTTCTTC.

This clone was recorded only once. J is TRBJ1-2 and V is TRBV3-1 (or the pseudogene TRBV3-2); 11 nucleotides align to TRBD1. This CDR3 has 18 amino acids. V shed 4 bases and J 0 bases; nucleotides not matched to a gene: 10. Germline V gene data show CDR1 as LGHDT and CDR2 as YNNKEL (reference sequence). The CDR3 bases are TGTGCCAGCAGCCCAGGACGAGGACAGGGGGCCCCTAACTATGGCTACACCTTC. Its protein is CASSPGRGQGAPNYGYTF.

This clone counts as medium-sized. The gene calls are TRBV2 and TRBJ2-2, with no clear D. This CDR3 contains 12 residues. Germline loops: CDR1 SNHLY, CDR2 FYNNEI. Deletions cut 4 bases from V and 7 bases from J, with 7 bases between. CDR3 protein: CASSGYGGELFF. The CDR3 nucleotides read TGTGCCAGCAGTGGGTACGGCGGGGAGCTGTTTTTT. Looking up the rest from reference TRBV2 and TRBJ2-2 gives the full variable domain: EPEVTQTPSHQVTQMGQEVILRCVPISNHLYFYWYRQILGQKVEFLVSFYNNEISEKSEIFDDQFSVERPDGSNFTLKIRSTKLEDSAMYFCASSGYGGELFFGEGSRLTVL.

The chain is built from TRBV10-1 and TRBJ1-4; D perhaps matches TRBD1 (5 bases). Germline lookup yields CDR1 WNHNN and CDR2 SYGVQD (reference sequence). This CDR3 is built from 15 residues. The V and J ends lost 6 bases and 2 bases respectively, with 13 bases between them. CDR3 amino acids: CASRPREATNEKLFF. CDR3 DNA: TGCGCCAGCAGGCCCAGGGAGGCCACTAATGAAAAACTGTTTTTT.

The chain uses TRBV14 and TRBJ1-3; D possibly corresponds to TRBD1 (5 bases). Per germline, CDR1 SGHDN and CDR2 FVKESK. The CDR3 contains 16 residues. V lost 4 bases and J lost 0, with 13 bases in between. The CDR3 DNA sequence: TGTGCCAGCAGCCTACAAGTAGGGGTCTCTGGAAACACCATATATTTT. Amino acid sequence: CASSLQVGVSGNTIYF.

This rearrangement joins TRBV2 to TRBJ1-5, with 9 bases lining up with TRBD1. CDR1 and CDR2 (germline): SNHLY, FYNNEI. The V gene end was trimmed by 8 bases and the J gene end by 4 bases; junction bases not matched to a gene: 6. The CDR3 runs to 14 residues. Here the CDR3 DNA reads TGTGCCAGCGGGGGGACAGGGCGAAATCAGCCCCAGCATTTT. This sequence encodes CASGGTGRNQPQHF.

J is TRBJ1-2 and V is TRBV7-9; D is ambiguous. V lost 1 base and J lost 4, with 7 bases in between. CDR3 length: 13 residues. The germline CDR1 and CDR2 sequences are SEHNR and FQNEAQ (reference sequence). DNA of the CDR3: TGTGCCAGCAGCTTAGGGCAATTCTATGGCTACACCTTC. Translation: CASSLGQFYGYTF.

The chain has TRBV19 and TRBJ1-3; D gene uncertain. V gave up 3 bases and J gave up 3 bases, with 15 bases separating them. There are 16 residues in the CDR3. In germline, CDR1 is LNHDA, CDR2 SQIVND (reference sequence). For the CDR3, the DNA is TGTGCCAGTAGTATTCTCGAAAGGAGTATTGGAAACACCATATATTTT. Its translation is CASSILERSIGNTIYF.

The J gene is TRBJ1-1, the V gene TRBV19; D unclear. V was trimmed by 3 bases and J by 4 bases, leaving 9 bases between them. Per germline, CDR1 LNHDA and CDR2 SQIVND (reference sequence). The CDR3 sequence is 13 residues long. The CDR3: CASSIYSPTEAFF. The DNA of the CDR3 is TGTGCCAGTAGTATTTACAGCCCCACTGAAGCTTTCTTT.

The V and J genes are TRBV19 and TRBJ1-1; 9 bases are shared with TRBD1. CDR1 and CDR2 from the germline V gene are LNHDA and SQIVND (reference sequence). The CDR3 is 14 residues long. V shed 0 bases and J 6 bases; nucleotides not matched to a gene: 2. The CDR3: CASSIEQGAAEAFF. DNA for the CDR3: TGTGCCAGTAGTATAGAACAGGGGGCCGCTGAAGCTTTCTTT.

This chain connects TRBV18 to TRBJ1-1; D gene unclear. Germline V CDR1 and CDR2: KGHSH, LQKENI. V was pared by 2 bases and J by 0 bases, with 10 bases between. The length of the CDR3 is 15 residues. The CDR3 bases are TGTGCCAGCTCACCAGCTTCGCAGATGAACACTGAAGCTTTCTTT. This gives the protein CASSPASQMNTEAFF.

The V gene is TRBV18, the J gene TRBJ2-7, with D perhaps matching TRBD2 (6 bases). Germline V CDR1 and CDR2: KGHSH, LQKENI. Trimming cost V 4 bases and J 3 bases, with 10 bases left between them. The CDR3 extends over 13 amino acids. Here the CDR3 DNA reads TGTGCCAGCTCACAAGACGGGAGCTACGAGCAGTACTTC. Its protein is CASSQDGSYEQYF. The full variable domain, in which reference TRBV18 and TRBJ2-7 provide the parts outside the CDR3, is NAGVMQNPRHLVRRRGQEARLRCSPMKGHSHVYWYRQLPEEGLKFMVYLQKENIIDESGMPKERFSAEFPKEGPSILRIQQVVRGDSAAYFCASSQDGSYEQYFGPGTRLTVT.

This clone was detected a few times. The chain combines TRBV12-3 or TRBV12-4 with TRBJ1-5; D is possibly TRBD1 (5 bases). V lost 5 bases, J lost 7 bases, and 12 bases lay in between. This CDR3 contains 13 residues. CDR3 sequence: CASSTQGNQPQHF. As DNA, the CDR3 is TGTGCCAGCAGTACTCAGGGAAACCAGCCCCAGCATTTT.

The rearrangement uses TRBV7-2 and TRBJ1-5; perhaps TRBD1 as D (6 bases). CDR3 size: 15 residues. Per germline, CDR1 SGHTA and CDR2 FQGNSA. V shed 4 bases and J shed 9 bases, with 19 bases lying between them. This CDR3 is CASSSQPGGGLPQHF. The DNA for the CDR3 is TGTGCCAGCAGCTCCCAGCCTGGGGGCGGTCTGCCCCAGCATTTT.